The present entry profiles one T cell receptor beta chain with its context. After extraction with the RNeasy kit, about 0.45 to 1 ug of the RNA was reverse transcribed using random hexamers. TCRdb reprocessed the immunoSEQ multiplex PCR reads via MiXCR and lists one record per CDR3 protein. Of 350,000 to 550,000 distinct CDR3 sequences in the sample, 85% to 90% were seen once. V gave up 5 bases and J gave up 4 bases, with 21 bases separating them. This CDR3 spans 17 amino acids. Germline V gene lookup returns CDR1 MDHEN and CDR2 SYDVKM. This entry is derived from a study of CD8 T cells in Susac syndrome.

This sequence originates from a human donor with multiple sclerosis. Sequencing used CD8+ T cells from PBMCs. The chain links TRBV28 to TRBJ2-1, with D possibly TRBD1 on 6 matching bases. CDR3 loop: CASSNLGAEITYNEQFF. The CDR3, as DNA: TGTGCCAGCAGTAACCTGGGGGCGGAGATAACTTACAATGAGCAGTTCTTC.